This T cell receptor beta chain was sequenced during a study of T cells in Graves' hyperthyroidism and ophthalmopathy. Only a few counts were recorded for this clonotype. In patients aged 18 to 65, hyperthyroidism was newly diagnosed, with duration under 2 months. Authors of the study amplified TCR beta CDR3 regions from RNA transcripts. The primer set for the first-round RT-PCR of the TCR CDR3 was HTBI. A single record per CDR3 protein comes from TCRdb applying MiXCR to the multiplex PCR reads. The table shows 500,000 to 600,000 distinct CDR3 sequences, with around 42% occurring only once. The sequenced sample consisted of peripheral blood or thyroid tissue (not recorded which). This TCR was recovered from a young woman with Graves' hyperthyroidism.

The CDR3 bases are TGTGCCAGTAGCTTCGGGCAGGGGAGAGATACGCAGTATTTT. As protein: CASSFGQGRDTQYF. This chain connects TRBV19 to TRBJ2-3, with TRBD1 as a possible D gene (6 bases). V was trimmed by 6 bases and J by 5 bases, leaving 15 bases between them. CDR1 is LNHDA and CDR2 is SQIVND in the germline V gene (reference sequence). The CDR3 has 14 amino acids.